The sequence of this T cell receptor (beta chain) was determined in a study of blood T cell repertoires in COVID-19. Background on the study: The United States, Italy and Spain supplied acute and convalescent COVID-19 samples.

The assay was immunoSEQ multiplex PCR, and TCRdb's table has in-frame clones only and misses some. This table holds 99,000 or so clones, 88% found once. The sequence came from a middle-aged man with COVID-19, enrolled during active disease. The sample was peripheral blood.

In DNA form, the CDR3 reads TGTGCCAGCAGTTTGTCCAGGCGCTCCTACGAGCAGTACTTC. It encodes CASSLSRRSYEQYF. V and J are TRBV6-2 or TRBV6-3 and TRBJ2-7; D not resolved. Germline values: CDR1 MNHEY, CDR2 SVGEGT. The CDR3 is made up of 14 amino acids. V gave up 4 bases and J gave up 0 bases, with 10 bases separating them.